Listed here are 8 T cell receptor beta chains from one sample, sequenced in a study of T cells after yellow fever vaccination. Each CDR3 protein gets one entry after TCRdb re-called the 5' RACE reads with MiXCR. Of more than 300,000 distinct CDR3 sequences listed, around 11% were seen once; the top ten hold roughly 3%. This material consisted of CD4+ T cells sorted from PBMCs, taken 45 days after the yellow fever booster vaccination. These receptors all come from a man in his late teens or twenties who received the YFV17D yellow fever vaccine.

The rearrangement uses TRBV6-5 and TRBJ1-1; D not resolved. The CDR3 is 14 residues long. The V gene's germline CDR1 is MNHEY and CDR2 SVGAGI. The ends were cut back, 4 bases at V and 7 bases at J, with 16 bases in the middle. For the CDR3, the DNA is TGTGCCAGCAGTTCTAGAGGTCCCTTTGGTGAAGCTTTCTTT. Protein product: CASSSRGPFGEAFF.

This clonotype has a handful of counts. The gene calls are TRBV5-6 and TRBJ2-7; the match to TRBD1 covers 8 bases. This CDR3 has 15 residues. Germline V lookup: CDR1 SGHDT, CDR2 YYEEEE. V shed 7 bases, J shed 1 base, and the junction held 10 bases outside the gene matches. This CDR3 reads CASGLTGQVSYEQYV. CDR3 DNA: TGTGCCAGCGGGCTAACGGGACAGGTATCCTACGAGCAGTACGTC.

This clonotype turned up a few times. The CDR3 sequence: CSVTDGVSGNTIYF. For the CDR3, the DNA is TGCAGCGTGACCGATGGGGTCTCTGGAAACACCATATATTTT. The J gene is TRBJ1-3, the V gene TRBV29-1; the D is unclear. V lost 6 bases and J lost 0, with 12 bases in between. The germline CDR1 and CDR2 sequences are SQVTM and ANQGSEA. CDR3 length: 14 residues. The whole variable domain, filled in from reference TRBV29-1 and TRBJ1-3, reads SAVISQKPSRDICQRGTSLTIQCQVDSQVTMMFWYRQQPGQSLTLIATANQGSEATYESGFVIDKFPISRPNLTFSTLTVSNMSPEDSSIYLCSVTDGVSGNTIYFGEGSWLTVV.

This clonotype was detected a few times. As DNA, the CDR3 is TGTGCCAGCAGTTCCGCCCGGGGGGCTGGTAACTATGGCTACACCTTC. Translation gives CASSSARGAGNYGYTF. This sequence joins TRBV28 and TRBJ1-2, with D possibly TRBD1 on 6 matching bases. CDR1 and CDR2 from the germline V gene are MDHEN and SYDVKM. CDR3 length: 16 amino acids. The germline V and J ends were trimmed by 4 bases and 1 base, with 16 bases remaining between them.

The table lists this clonotype with many counts. J is TRBJ1-1 and V is TRBV12-3 or TRBV12-4, with TRBD1 matching 7 bases. V lost 4 bases and J lost 5; bases outside the gene matches: 10. The CDR3 is made up of 15 amino acids. The chain's CDR3 is CASSSPGGQWTEAFF. CDR3 coding DNA: TGTGCCAGCAGTTCCCCAGGGGGGCAGTGGACTGAAGCTTTCTTT.

This clonotype was seen only a few times. V usage is TRBV2 and J usage is TRBJ2-5, with 11 nucleotides matching TRBD2. Germline V gene lookup returns CDR1 SNHLY and CDR2 FYNNEI. The CDR3 loop spans 15 amino acids. The junction had 11 bases not matched to a gene; V was cut back by 6 bases and J by 8 bases. CDR3 in amino acids: CASSPPGLAAKTQYF. The CDR3 DNA reads TGTGCCAGCAGCCCCCCGGGACTAGCGGCCAAAACCCAGTACTTC. The entire variable domain, with the rest obtained from reference TRBV2 and TRBJ2-5, is as follows: EPEVTQTPSHQVTQMGQEVILRCVPISNHLYFYWYRQILGQKVEFLVSFYNNEISEKSEIFDDQFSVERPDGSNFTLKIRSTKLEDSAMYFCASSPPGLAAKTQYFGPGTRLLVL.

This clonotype has at least ten counts. J is TRBJ2-3 and V is TRBV5-1, with 8 bases identical to TRBD1. This CDR3 spans 15 amino acids. The germline gives CDR1 SGHRS, CDR2 YFSETQ. The V segment lost 5 bases and the J segment 2 bases; nucleotides outside the gene matches: 7. The CDR3 coding sequence is TGCGCCAGCAGTCGCGGACAGGGCAACACAGATACGCAGTATTTT. Translating it yields CASSRGQGNTDTQYF.

The chain combines TRBV5-1 with TRBJ1-1; TRBD1 agrees at 7 bases. The CDR3 contains 15 residues. With V trimmed by 0 bases and J by 5 bases, 7 bases remained unmatched. Germline CDR1 reads SGHRS; CDR2 reads YFSETQ. CDR3 residues: CASSLVEGAHTEAFF. In DNA form, the CDR3 reads TGCGCCAGCAGCTTGGTGGAGGGGGCGCATACTGAAGCTTTCTTT.